These T cell receptor beta chains were read from a single sample in a study of blood T cell repertoires in COVID-19. TCRdb's copy holds only in-frame clones and misses some; the assay was immunoSEQ multiplex PCR. This sample has fewer than 200,000 clones; about nine tenths occur once, and the top ten carry 20% to 30%. The sequenced sample was peripheral blood. These receptors were collected from a man aged 60 to 69 with acute or convalescent COVID-19. CDR3s include the opening cysteine and the closing phenylalanine or tryptophan. The D gene is left open where the match is weak. Clone size is not always given. Where it is, it says once, few, many or a class for expanded clones.

clone size: .
J gene: TRBJ1-2
V gene: TRBV6-5
CDR3 length: 13
D gene: TRBD1
CDR3 protein: CASSPPGGYGYTF
CDR3 DNA: TGTGCCAGCAGTCCCCCAGGGGGCTATGGCTACACCTTC

clone size: .
J gene: TRBJ2-2
V gene: TRBV11-3
CDR3 length: 16
D gene: .
CDR3 protein: CASSRPSGLETGELFF
CDR3 DNA: TGTGCCAGCAGTCGCCCCAGCGGGCTTGAGACCGGGGAGCTGTTTTTT

clone size: .
J gene: TRBJ2-5
V gene: TRBV6-5
CDR3 length: 14
D gene: TRBD2
CDR3 protein: CASRGTSGSKTQYF
CDR3 DNA: TGTGCCAGCAGGGGGACTAGCGGGAGCAAGACCCAGTACTTC

clone size: .
J gene: TRBJ2-7
V gene: TRBV5-5
CDR3 length: 17
D gene: TRBD2
CDR3 protein: CASSSGWGRVQTYEQYF
CDR3 DNA: TGTGCCAGCAGCTCTGGCTGGGGGAGGGTTCAAACGTACGAGCAGTACTTC

clone size: .
J gene: TRBJ2-5
V gene: TRBV2
CDR3 length: 13
D gene: .
CDR3 protein: CASSEEFLETQYF
CDR3 DNA: TGTGCCAGCAGTGAAGAATTCCTGGAGACCCAGTACTTC

clone size: once
J gene: TRBJ2-7
V gene: TRBV27
CDR3 length: 13
D gene: TRBD2
CDR3 protein: CASRGLENYEQYF
CDR3 DNA: TGTGCCAGCCGAGGACTAGAAAACTACGAGCAGTACTTC

clone size: .
J gene: TRBJ2-3
V gene: TRBV18
CDR3 length: 16
D gene: .
CDR3 protein: CASSPTDLGLTDTQYF
CDR3 DNA: TGTGCCAGCTCACCGACAGACTTGGGCCTCACAGATACGCAGTATTTT

clone size: .
J gene: TRBJ2-3
V gene: TRBV5-5
CDR3 length: 15
D gene: .
CDR3 protein: CASSLAEGYTDTQYF
CDR3 DNA: TGTGCCAGCAGCTTGGCCGAGGGCTACACAGATACGCAGTATTTT

clone size: .
J gene: TRBJ1-2
V gene: TRBV2
CDR3 length: 15
D gene: TRBD1
CDR3 protein: CASSPGTGSSYGYTF
CDR3 DNA: TGTGCCAGCAGTCCCGGGACAGGTTCTTCCTATGGCTACACCTTC

clone size: .
J gene: TRBJ1-1
V gene: TRBV19
CDR3 length: 14
D gene: TRBD1
CDR3 protein: CASSFLGGGTEAFF
CDR3 DNA: TGTGCCAGTAGTTTCCTAGGGGGCGGAACTGAAGCTTTCTTT

clone size: .
J gene: TRBJ2-3
V gene: TRBV24-1
CDR3 length: 16
D gene: TRBD2
CDR3 protein: CATSDFVAGVKDTQYF
CDR3 DNA: TGTGCCACCAGTGATTTCGTAGCGGGAGTTAAAGATACGCAGTATTTT

clone size: .
J gene: TRBJ2-7
V gene: TRBV11-3
CDR3 length: 14
D gene: .
CDR3 protein: CASSISTGNYEQYF
CDR3 DNA: TGTGCCAGCAGCATCTCGACAGGAAACTACGAGCAGTACTTC

clone size: .
J gene: TRBJ1-6
V gene: TRBV6-5
CDR3 length: 15
D gene: TRBD1
CDR3 protein: CACWTGSSYNSPLHF
CDR3 DNA: TGTGCCTGCTGGACAGGGAGCTCCTATAATTCACCCCTCCACTTT

clone size: .
J gene: TRBJ1-1
V gene: TRBV7-2
CDR3 length: 14
D gene: TRBD1
CDR3 protein: CASKQGAGNTEAFF
CDR3 DNA: TGTGCCAGCAAACAGGGGGCCGGGAACACTGAAGCTTTCTTT

clone size: .
J gene: TRBJ1-1
V gene: TRBV6-6
CDR3 length: 12
D gene: TRBD1
CDR3 protein: CASSRQGTEAFF
CDR3 DNA: TGTGCCAGCAGTCGACAGGGCACTGAAGCTTTCTTT

clone size: .
J gene: TRBJ2-2
V gene: TRBV24-1
CDR3 length: 14
D gene: .
CDR3 protein: CATSTRVDTGELFF
CDR3 DNA: TGTGCCACCAGTACCCGGGTGGACACCGGGGAGCTGTTTTTT

clone size: .
J gene: TRBJ2-3
V gene: TRBV27
CDR3 length: 13
D gene: .
CDR3 protein: CASSSRGSDTQYF
CDR3 DNA: TGTGCCAGCAGTTCGAGGGGGTCGGATACGCAGTATTTT

clone size: .
J gene: TRBJ1-1
V gene: TRBV2
CDR3 length: 12
D gene: .
CDR3 protein: CASAVRNTEAFF
CDR3 DNA: TGTGCCAGCGCAGTCCGGAACACTGAAGCTTTCTTT

clone size: few
J gene: TRBJ1-2
V gene: TRBV24-1
CDR3 length: 14
D gene: .
CDR3 protein: CATSDRGPAYGYTF
CDR3 DNA: TGTGCCACCAGTGACCGGGGTCCCGCATATGGCTACACCTTC

clone size: .
J gene: TRBJ1-3
V gene: TRBV6-6
CDR3 length: 14
D gene: TRBD1
CDR3 protein: CASTRTGFGNTIYF
CDR3 DNA: TGTGCCAGCACTAGGACAGGGTTCGGAAACACCATATATTTT